What follows are 20 T cell receptor beta chains derived from one specimen sequenced in a study of T-cell memory formation after mild COVID-19. TCRdb passed the 5' RACE reads through MiXCR, listing each CDR3 protein once. The repertoire holds 250,000 to 350,000 distinct CDR3 sequences, with 13% to 15% as singletons. The source material was PBMCs or a T cell subset sorted from them (not recorded which). These receptors came from a man younger than 30 who had mild COVID-19 (a few samples of this study predate the infection). Cell type and time point are not known.

The CDR3 protein is CASSYYQRGINEQFF. CDR3 bases: TGTGCCAGCAGTTACTACCAGCGGGGGATCAATGAGCAGTTCTTC. The chain recombines TRBV6-2 or TRBV6-3 with TRBJ2-1; 8 positions agree with TRBD2. With 1 base clipped from V and 6 bases from J, the junction kept 5 bases outside the gene matches. Germline V gene sequence: CDR1 MNHEY, CDR2 SVGEGT. The CDR3 has 15 residues.

This clonotype was recorded a few times. This chain uses TRBV11-2 with TRBJ2-3; D remains ambiguous. The V end lost 5 bases, the J end lost 9 bases, and 12 bases lay between the germline ends. The V gene's germline CDR1 is SGHAT and CDR2 FQNNGV. The CDR3 length is 12 residues. The CDR3 loop reads CASSIDPPTQYF. The DNA for the CDR3 is TGTGCCAGCAGCATCGACCCCCCCACGCAGTATTTT.

This clonotype was seen only a few times. V usage is TRBV21-1 and J usage is TRBJ2-3; the table's TRBD2 call for D was not verified on the DNA. TRBV21-1 corresponds to a pseudogene. The CDR3 has 16 residues. CDR3 region: CASTSRSQPLTDTQYF. The DNA of the CDR3 is TGTGCCAGCACCTCCCGGAGCCAGCCGCTCACAGATACGCAGTATTTT.

A few counts support this clonotype. The CDR3 sequence is CASSPSIGVGANVLTF. The CDR3 DNA reads as TGTGCCAGCTCACCTTCGATCGGGGTAGGGGCCAACGTCCTGACTTTC. The V gene is TRBV18, the J gene TRBJ2-6, with TRBD2 as a possible D gene (5 bases). V was trimmed by 3 bases and J by 4 bases, leaving 13 bases between them. The germline gives CDR1 KGHSH, CDR2 LQKENI. This CDR3 has 16 amino acids.

This clonotype came up many times. V usage is TRBV7-2 and J usage is TRBJ2-2; weak D call: TRBD2 (5 bases). Trimming cost V 4 bases and J 4 bases, with 19 bases left between them. Per the germline V gene, CDR1 is SGHTA and CDR2 is FQGNSA. This CDR3 is built from 17 residues. The CDR3 spells CASSSLLDGLITGELFF. The CDR3, as DNA: TGTGCCAGCAGCTCCCTACTGGACGGACTTATCACCGGGGAGCTGTTTTTT.

The CDR3 DNA reads as TGTGCCAGCAGCAAAATAAGGGGTTACGAGCAGTACTTC. Translating it yields CASSKIRGYEQYF. The chain is built from TRBV21-1 and TRBJ2-7; the D call in the table, TRBD1, was not verified against the DNA. TRBV21-1 has pseudogene status. The CDR3 runs to 13 residues.

V usage is TRBV20-1 and J usage is TRBJ2-5, with 7 bases matching TRBD2. Germline assignment: CDR1 DFQATT and CDR2 SNEGSKA (reference sequence). V dropped 6 bases and J dropped 1; count of bases not matched to a gene: 5. The CDR3 spans 13 residues. The CDR3: CSAIGGSQETQYF. The CDR3 DNA sequence: TGCAGTGCGATCGGGGGGTCCCAAGAGACCCAGTACTTC.

This clonotype was seen ten or more times. The V and J genes are TRBV9 and TRBJ2-3; unclear D gene. V lost 7 bases and J lost 2, with 11 bases in between. The CDR3 is 13 amino acids. CDR1 SGDLS and CDR2 YYNGEE come from the germline V gene. CDR3 in DNA: TGTGCCAGCGGTAGATTCGACACAGATACGCAGTATTTT. This gives the protein CASGRFDTDTQYF. The full variable domain, rest sourced from reference TRBV9 and TRBJ2-3, is DSGVTQTPKHLITATGQRVTLRCSPRSGDLSVYWYQQSLDQGLQFLIQYYNGEERAKGNILERFSAQQFPDLHSELNLSSLELGDSALYFCASGRFDTDTQYFGPGTRLTVL.

The genes are TRBV9 and TRBJ2-7; tentatively, D is TRBD1 (6 bases). The germline V and J ends were trimmed by 5 bases and 0 bases, with 30 bases remaining between them. Germline lookup yields CDR1 SGDLS and CDR2 YYNGEE. This CDR3 has 20 amino acids. The CDR3 loop reads CASRTFKGHSKTPSSYEQYF. For the CDR3, the DNA is TGTGCCAGCAGAACCTTTAAGGGACACTCAAAAACGCCTTCCTCCTACGAGCAGTACTTC.

There are a few counts of this clonotype. J is TRBJ2-1 and V is TRBV20-1; D is unclear. Germline V gene sequence: CDR1 DFQATT, CDR2 SNEGSKA (reference sequence). The CDR3 spans 13 residues. V gave up 7 bases and J gave up 0 bases, with 10 bases separating them. The CDR3: CSGVASSYNEQFF. The CDR3, as DNA: TGCAGTGGGGTAGCAAGCTCCTACAATGAGCAGTTCTTC.

This chain uses TRBV20-1 with TRBJ1-1; no clear D. The V gene's germline CDR1 is DFQATT and CDR2 SNEGSKA (reference sequence). The CDR3 extends over 12 amino acids. Trimming pared 6 bases from V and 1 base from J, leaving 9 bases between. This CDR3 reads CSATTPNTEAFF. CDR3 sequence (DNA): TGCAGTGCCACGACACCGAACACTGAAGCTTTCTTT.

This clonotype was recorded a few times. The chain combines TRBV28 with TRBJ2-7; no reliable D call. There are 13 residues in the CDR3. The V end was cut by 4 bases, the J end by 0 bases, with 7 bases between. Germline lookup yields CDR1 MDHEN and CDR2 SYDVKM. The CDR3 sequence is CASSSAGSYEQYV. CDR3 coding DNA: TGTGCCAGCAGTTCCGCAGGCTCCTACGAGCAGTACGTC.

The J gene is TRBJ1-2, the V gene TRBV28, with no clear D. In germline, CDR1 is MDHEN, CDR2 SYDVKM. This CDR3 region has 16 residues. V lost 7 bases and J lost 4, with 22 bases in between. The CDR3 DNA follows: TGTGCCAGCATCCCCCACGGGCGGGGTTTCAGCTATGGCTACACCTTC. Translated: CASIPHGRGFSYGYTF.

This clonotype was detected only a few times. The CDR3 does not close with the conserved phenylalanine or tryptophan, likely indicating a read error. No DNA is shown, since the ends of the CDR3 on it are uncertain; the CDR3 is the one TCRdb lists. The genes are TRBV12-3 or TRBV12-4 and TRBJ1-6; the table's D call of TRBD1 was not tested on the DNA. From its first to its last residue, the CDR3 has 11 amino acids. CDR3 region: CASSLNPGAEA.

This clonotype was observed a handful of times. V is TRBV7-2 and J is TRBJ1-1; TRBD1 might be the D (6 bases). Germline V gene data show CDR1 as SGHTA and CDR2 as FQGNSA. Trimming took 1 base from V and 4 from J, leaving 13 bases between them. The CDR3 covers 15 residues. DNA of the CDR3: TGTGCCAGCAGCTTAGGAGGGGGGTTGGGCACTGAAGCTTTCTTT. Protein sequence: CASSLGGGLGTEAFF.

The sample holds a few counts of this clonotype. This chain links TRBV12-3 or TRBV12-4 with TRBJ2-1, with D tentatively TRBD2 (5 bases). The CDR3 is made up of 14 amino acids. V was trimmed by 7 bases and J by 5 bases, leaving 15 bases between them. In DNA, the CDR3 is TGTGCCAGCACCCTTGGCGGGCTGCACAATGAGCAGTTCTTC. It encodes CASTLGGLHNEQFF.

This clonotype was seen a handful of times. The J gene is TRBJ2-3, the V gene TRBV5-1; tentatively, D is TRBD2 (7 bases). Trimming pared 4 bases from V and 1 base from J, leaving 13 bases between. CDR1 is SGHRS and CDR2 is YFSETQ in the germline V gene. The CDR3 loop spans 15 amino acids. CDR3 coding DNA: TGCGCCAGCAGCCGAACGCGGGGGCGCACAGATACGCAGTATTTT. Protein: CASSRTRGRTDTQYF. Full variable domain (rest looked up from reference TRBV5-1 and TRBJ2-3): KAGVTQTPRYLIKTRGQQVTLSCSPISGHRSVSWYQQTPGQGLQFLFEYFSETQRNKGNFPGRFSGRQFSNSRSEMNVSTLELGDSALYLCASSRTRGRTDTQYFGPGTRLTVL.

The table lists this clonotype with a few counts. V gene TRBV21-1 combines with J gene TRBJ2-1. TRBV21-1 constitutes a pseudogene. This CDR3 has 14 amino acids. The CDR3 DNA follows: TGTGCCGCCAGCAATAGCGGCGAGTACAATGAGCAGTTCTTC. It yields the protein CAASNSGEYNEQFF.

This clonotype has a handful of counts. This chain connects TRBV6-5 to TRBJ2-1, with 10 nucleotides matching TRBD1. CDR3 size: 14 residues. Looked up from germline, CDR1 is MNHEY and CDR2 is SVGAGI. The V segment lost 5 bases and the J segment 6 bases; nucleotides outside the gene matches: 4. The chain's CDR3 is CASSRTGGSNEQFF. As DNA, the CDR3 is TGTGCCAGCAGTCGGACAGGGGGATCCAATGAGCAGTTCTTC.

This clonotype turned up a few times. V gene TRBV7-2 combines with J gene TRBJ2-7, with a tentative D call TRBD1 (6 bases). The CDR3 loop spans 13 amino acids. Trimming took off 5 bases at V and 4 bases at J, with 12 bases between the two ends. Germline values: CDR1 SGHTA, CDR2 FQGNSA. Here the CDR3 DNA reads TGTGCCAGCAGCACCGCACAGGGATACGAGCAGTACGTC. It codes for CASSTAQGYEQYV.